The present T cell receptor beta chain was sequenced within a study of T cells in Graves' hyperthyroidism and ophthalmopathy. Amplification of TCR beta CDR3 regions was performed using RNA transcripts as template. First-round RT-PCR targeting the TCR CDR3 was performed with the HTBI primer set. TCRdb processed the multiplex PCR reads anew with MiXCR; each CDR3 protein has one entry. The sample yields about 200,000 distinct CDR3 sequences, 15% to 20% seen once. Concerning this clonotype itself: Its antigen is unknown.

This CDR3 spans 12 amino acids. V was trimmed by 5 bases and J by 10 bases, leaving 12 bases between them. CDR1 and CDR2 from the germline V gene are LNHNV and YYDKDF (reference sequence). Recently diagnosed hyperthyroidism of less than 2 months' duration affected patients aged 18 to 65. The diagnostic basis comprised clinical symptoms, serum thyroxine and TRAb, thyroid ultrasound and orbital computed tomography. From approximately 9.1 ml of fresh peripheral blood, PBMCs were isolated. Study results and limitations: Model output signaled ophthalmopathy a median roughly 6 months ahead of onset.

Sequenced sample: blood. The chain recombines TRBV15 with TRBJ2-1; D is unresolved. The clonotype originates from a man aged 35 to 55 with Graves' hyperthyroidism. The CDR3 sequence is CATSYHGVEQFF. In nucleotides, the CDR3 is TGTGCCACCAGCTACCATGGGGTCGAGCAGTTCTTC.